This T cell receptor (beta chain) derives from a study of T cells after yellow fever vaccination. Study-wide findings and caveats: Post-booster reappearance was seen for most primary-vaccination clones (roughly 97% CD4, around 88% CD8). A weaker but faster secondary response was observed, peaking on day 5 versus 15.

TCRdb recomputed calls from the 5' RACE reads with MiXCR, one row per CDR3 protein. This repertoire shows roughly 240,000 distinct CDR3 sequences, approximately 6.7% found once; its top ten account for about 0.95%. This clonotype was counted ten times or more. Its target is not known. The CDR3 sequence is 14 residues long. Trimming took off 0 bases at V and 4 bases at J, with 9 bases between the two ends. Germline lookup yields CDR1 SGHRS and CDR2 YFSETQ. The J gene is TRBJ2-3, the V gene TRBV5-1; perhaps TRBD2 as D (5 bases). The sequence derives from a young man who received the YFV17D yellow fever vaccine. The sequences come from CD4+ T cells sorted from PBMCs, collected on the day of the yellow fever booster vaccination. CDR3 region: CASSLGGPADTQYF. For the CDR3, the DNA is TGCGCCAGCAGCTTGGGAGGGCCCGCAGATACGCAGTATTTT.